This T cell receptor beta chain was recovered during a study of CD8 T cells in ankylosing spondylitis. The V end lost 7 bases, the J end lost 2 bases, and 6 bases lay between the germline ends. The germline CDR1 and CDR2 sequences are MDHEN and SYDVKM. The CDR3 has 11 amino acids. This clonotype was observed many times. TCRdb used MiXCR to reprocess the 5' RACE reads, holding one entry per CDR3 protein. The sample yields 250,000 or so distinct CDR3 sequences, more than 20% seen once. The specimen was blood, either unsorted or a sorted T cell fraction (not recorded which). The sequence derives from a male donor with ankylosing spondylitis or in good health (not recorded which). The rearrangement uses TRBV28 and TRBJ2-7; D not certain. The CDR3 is CASTTPYEQYF. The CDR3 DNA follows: TGTGCCAGCACAACACCCTACGAGCAGTACTTC. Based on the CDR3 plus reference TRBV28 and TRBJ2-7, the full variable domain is DVKVTQSSRYLVKRTGEKVFLECVQDMDHENMFWYRQDPGLGLRLIYFSYDVKMKEKGDIPEGYSVSREKKERFSLILESASTNQTSMYLCASTTPYEQYFGPGTRLTVT.